The source of this T cell receptor (beta chain) is a study of blood T cell repertoires in COVID-19. About the study: Collection of acute and convalescent COVID-19 samples took place in the United States, Italy and Spain.

Using immunoSEQ multiplex PCR, the repertoire was profiled, and TCRdb retains in-frame clones only, with some absent. The sample has approximately 280,000 clones; approximately 85% are singletons. The clonotype comes from a woman aged 65 to 85 with acute or convalescent COVID-19. The sequencing sample was made of peripheral blood.

CDR3 bases: TGTGCCAGCAGCCCCGCCCCGCGCGGATCCACCGAGCAGTACTTC. As protein: CASSPAPRGSTEQYF. The chain links TRBV7-2 to TRBJ2-7; D is uncertain. This CDR3 has 15 residues. CDR1 is SGHTA and CDR2 is FQGNSA in the germline V gene. Trimming took off 5 bases at V and 6 bases at J, with 20 bases between the two ends. The complete variable domain, with remaining parts taken from reference TRBV7-2 and TRBJ2-7, reads GAGVSQSPSNKVTEKGKDVELRCDPISGHTALYWYRQSLGQGLEFLIYFQGNSAPDKSGLPSDRFSAERTGGSVSTLTIQRTQQEDSAVYLCASSPAPRGSTEQYFGPGTRLTVT.